The present T cell receptor (beta chain) was sequenced within a study of T-cell reconstitution after alpha-beta-depleted transplantation in children. This sample's TCRbeta library carried unique molecular identifier barcodes. TCRdb analysed the PCR reads with MiXCR anew, one entry per CDR3 protein. The sample lists some 490,000 distinct CDR3 sequences; under 15% were seen once. In this sample, this clonotype turned up a few times. The germline V and J ends were trimmed by 5 bases and 4 bases, with 14 bases remaining between them. The CDR3 extends over 15 amino acids. The sequence derives from a human donor who donated a stem cell graft to a child with combined immunodeficiency. The V and J genes are TRBV12-3 or TRBV12-4 and TRBJ2-2; the D is unclear. The source was PBMCs from the stem cell graft donor, collected from the stem cell graft. The CDR3 loop reads CASSPRSGSTGELFF. As DNA, the CDR3 is TGTGCCAGCAGTCCCCGGTCAGGAAGCACCGGGGAGCTGTTTTTT.